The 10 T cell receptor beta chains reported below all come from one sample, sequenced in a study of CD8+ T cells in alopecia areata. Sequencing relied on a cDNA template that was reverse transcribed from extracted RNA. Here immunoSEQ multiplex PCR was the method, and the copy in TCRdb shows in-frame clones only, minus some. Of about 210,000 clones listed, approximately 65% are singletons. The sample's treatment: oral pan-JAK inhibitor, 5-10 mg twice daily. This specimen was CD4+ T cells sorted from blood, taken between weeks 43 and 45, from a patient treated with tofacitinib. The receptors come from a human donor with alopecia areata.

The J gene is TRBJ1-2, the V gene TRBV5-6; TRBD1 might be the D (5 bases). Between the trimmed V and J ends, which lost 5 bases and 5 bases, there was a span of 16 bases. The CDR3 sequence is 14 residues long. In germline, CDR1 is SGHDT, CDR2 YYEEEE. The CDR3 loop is CASSVFSGDYGYTF. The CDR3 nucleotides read TGTGCCAGCAGTGTTTTTTCGGGGGATTATGGCTACACCTTC. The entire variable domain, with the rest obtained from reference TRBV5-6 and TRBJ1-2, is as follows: DAGVTQSPTHLIKTRGQQVTLRCSPKSGHDTVSWYQQALGQGPQFIFQYYEEEERQRGNFPDRFSGHQFPNYSSELNVNALLLGDSALYLCASSVFSGDYGYTFGSGTRLTVV.

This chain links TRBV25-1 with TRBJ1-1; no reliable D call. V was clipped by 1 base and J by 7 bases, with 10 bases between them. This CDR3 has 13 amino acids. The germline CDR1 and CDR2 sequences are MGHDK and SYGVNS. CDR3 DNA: TGTGCCAGCAGTGAATGGGTAAACGGTGAAGCTTTCTTT. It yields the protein CASSEWVNGEAFF.

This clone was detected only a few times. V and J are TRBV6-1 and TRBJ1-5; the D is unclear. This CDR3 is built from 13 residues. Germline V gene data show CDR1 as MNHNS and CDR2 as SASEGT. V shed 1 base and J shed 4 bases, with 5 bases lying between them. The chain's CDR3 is CASSEGSNQPQHF. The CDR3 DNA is TGTGCCAGCAGTGAAGGGTCTAATCAGCCCCAGCATTTT.

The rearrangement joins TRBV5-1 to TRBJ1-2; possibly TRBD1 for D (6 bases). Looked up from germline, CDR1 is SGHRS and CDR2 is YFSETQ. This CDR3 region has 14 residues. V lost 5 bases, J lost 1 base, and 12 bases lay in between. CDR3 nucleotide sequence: TGCGCCAGCAGTGAGGACAGAATTAACTATGGCTACACCTTC. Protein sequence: CASSEDRINYGYTF.

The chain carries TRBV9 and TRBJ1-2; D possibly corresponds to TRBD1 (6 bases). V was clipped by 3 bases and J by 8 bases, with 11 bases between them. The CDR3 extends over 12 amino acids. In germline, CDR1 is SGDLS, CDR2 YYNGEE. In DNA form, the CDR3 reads TGTGCCAGCAGCGCAATCCAGGGGGGCTACACCTTC. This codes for CASSAIQGGYTF.

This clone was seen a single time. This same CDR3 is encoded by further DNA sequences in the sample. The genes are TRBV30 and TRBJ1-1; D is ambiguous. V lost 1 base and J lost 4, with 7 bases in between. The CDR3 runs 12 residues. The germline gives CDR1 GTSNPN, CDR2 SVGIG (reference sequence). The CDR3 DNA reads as TGTGCCTGGAGTGGTGGTGGCACTGAAGCTTTCTTT. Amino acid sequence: CAWSGGGTEAFF.

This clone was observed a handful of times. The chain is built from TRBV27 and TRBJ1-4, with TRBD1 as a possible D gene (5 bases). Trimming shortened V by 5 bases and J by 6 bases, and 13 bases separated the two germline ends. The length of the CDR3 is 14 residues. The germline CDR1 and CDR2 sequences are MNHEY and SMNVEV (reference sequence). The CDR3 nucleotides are TGTGCCAGCAGTAGTCGGGGGTTCTATGAAAAACTGTTTTTT. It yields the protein CASSSRGFYEKLFF.

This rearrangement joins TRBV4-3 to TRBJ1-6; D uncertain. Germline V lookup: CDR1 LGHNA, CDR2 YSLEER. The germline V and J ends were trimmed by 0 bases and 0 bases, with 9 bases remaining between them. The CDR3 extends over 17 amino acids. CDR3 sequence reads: CASSQDHGSSYNSPLHF. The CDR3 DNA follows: TGCGCCAGCAGCCAAGATCATGGGAGCTCCTATAATTCACCCCTCCACTTT.

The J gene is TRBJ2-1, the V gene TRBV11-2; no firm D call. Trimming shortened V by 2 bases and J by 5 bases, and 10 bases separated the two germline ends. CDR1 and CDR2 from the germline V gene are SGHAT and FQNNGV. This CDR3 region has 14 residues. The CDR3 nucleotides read TGTGCCAGCAGCTTATTTGGGCCGAACAATGAGCAGTTCTTC. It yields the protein CASSLFGPNNEQFF. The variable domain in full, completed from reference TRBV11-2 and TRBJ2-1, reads EAGVAQSPRYKIIEKRQSVAFWCNPISGHATLYWYQQILGQGPKLLIQFQNNGVVDDSQLPKDRFSAERLKGVDSTLKIQPAKLEDSAVYLCASSLFGPNNEQFFGPGTRLTVL.

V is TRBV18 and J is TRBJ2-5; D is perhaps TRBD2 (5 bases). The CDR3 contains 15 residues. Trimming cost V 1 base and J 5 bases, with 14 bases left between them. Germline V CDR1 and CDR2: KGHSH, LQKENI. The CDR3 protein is CASSPQPGSGETQYF. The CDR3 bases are TGTGCCAGCTCACCACAACCGGGCTCGGGGGAGACCCAGTACTTC.